One sample yielded the 15 T cell receptor beta chains listed below, sequenced in a study of Tregs in tolerant kidney transplant recipients. Here immunoSEQ multiplex PCR was the method, and the copy in TCRdb shows in-frame clones only, minus some. Of approximately 260,000 clones listed, around 82% are singletons. Sequencing was carried out using CD4+ T cells from blood. Every receptor here comes from a human donor in good health.

V and J are TRBV5-1 and TRBJ1-6, with D hard to call. In germline, CDR1 is SGHRS, CDR2 YFSETQ. The CDR3 has 14 amino acids. The V and J ends lost 0 bases and 11 bases respectively, with 12 bases between them. CDR3 protein: CASSLGTEGPPLHF. CDR3 sequence (DNA): TGCGCCAGCAGCTTGGGTACAGAAGGGCCACCCCTCCACTTT.

This clone has only a few counts. The chain recombines TRBV5-6 with TRBJ2-5; TRBD2 aligns across 11 bases. The CDR3 has 13 residues. Germline CDR1 SGHDT, CDR2 YYEEEE. The V gene end was trimmed by 8 bases and the J gene end by 3 bases; junction bases not matched to a gene: 3. CDR3 DNA sequence: TGTGCCAGTAGCGGGGGGGCGGAAGAGACCCAGTACTTC. Translation gives CASSGGAEETQYF.

This rearrangement joins TRBV5-1 to TRBJ1-3; D is possibly TRBD1 (6 bases). Germline V gene lookup returns CDR1 SGHRS and CDR2 YFSETQ. CDR3 length: 15 residues. With 5 bases removed from V and 4 bases from J, the gap between germline ends came to 16 bases. The chain's CDR3 is CASRPFTGSGNTIYF. The CDR3 coding sequence is TGCGCCAGCAGACCATTTACAGGGAGCGGAAACACCATATATTTT.

The rearrangement uses TRBV6-5 and TRBJ1-1, with D perhaps matching TRBD1 (6 bases). With 3 bases removed from V and 3 bases from J, the gap between germline ends came to 14 bases. This CDR3 region has 15 residues. Germline assignment: CDR1 MNHEY and CDR2 SVGAGI. This CDR3 is CASSYEGGWDTEAFF. The DNA of the CDR3 is TGTGCCAGCAGTTATGAGGGGGGGTGGGACACTGAAGCTTTCTTT.

V usage is TRBV27 and J usage is TRBJ1-4; D is undetermined. The V end was cut by 4 bases, the J end by 3 bases, with 12 bases between. CDR3 size: 15 residues. Germline V gives CDR1 MNHEY, CDR2 SMNVEV (reference sequence). The CDR3 sequence is CASSSLRVANEKLFF. The CDR3 bases are TGTGCCAGCAGTTCTCTGAGGGTGGCTAATGAAAAACTGTTTTTT.

This rearrangement joins TRBV30 to TRBJ2-1, with 11 bases lining up with TRBD2. Germline V CDR1 and CDR2: GTSNPN, SVGIG (reference sequence). The CDR3 loop spans 14 amino acids. V lost 4 bases to trimming and J lost 5 bases; unmatched junction nucleotides: 4. CDR3 coding DNA: TGTGCCTGGACCCTAGCGGGGGGAAACAATGAGCAGTTCTTC. The encoded protein is CAWTLAGGNNEQFF.

The chain is built from TRBV29-1 and TRBJ1-1; the D gene is possibly TRBD1 (6 bases). Trimming removed 3 bases from V and 2 bases from J, with 13 bases in between. The CDR3 sequence is 14 residues long. Germline V gives CDR1 SQVTM, CDR2 ANQGSEA. CDR3 nucleotide sequence: TGCAGCGTTGATGAGACAGGAGTTAACACTGAAGCTTTCTTT. Translation: CSVDETGVNTEAFF.

The J gene is TRBJ2-7, the V gene TRBV7-8; D possibly matches TRBD1 or TRBD2 (5 bases each). The CDR3 is 15 amino acids. Trimming cost V 5 bases and J 2 bases, with 16 bases left between them. CDR1 and CDR2 (germline): SGHVS, FQNEAQ. CDR3 nucleotides: TGTGCCAGCAGCCCCCGTCAGGGAGATACCTACGAGCAGTACTTC. It is translated as CASSPRQGDTYEQYF.

The V and J genes are TRBV23-1 and TRBJ1-1; no clear D gene. TRBV23-1 carries the ORF label, with uncertain function. V lost 0 bases to trimming and J lost 1 base, with 9 bases between them. The CDR3 is made up of 15 amino acids. For the CDR3, the DNA is TGCGCCAGCAGTCAATCGGTAGGCAAGAACACTGAAGCTTTCTTT. This codes for CASSQSVGKNTEAFF.

As regards this clone: Other DNA variants within this sample encode the same CDR3. The chain is built from TRBV2 and TRBJ2-5, with D unresolved. The CDR3 is 14 residues long. CDR1 and CDR2 (germline): SNHLY, FYNNEI. The germline V and J ends were trimmed by 4 bases and 0 bases, with 9 bases remaining between them. The CDR3 spells CASSGQKYQETQYF. DNA for the CDR3: TGTGCCAGCAGTGGACAAAAGTACCAAGAGACCCAGTACTTC.

The J gene is TRBJ1-6, the V gene TRBV7-2, with D uncertain. V was pared by 1 base and J by 11 bases, with 6 bases between. This CDR3 comprises 12 residues. Germline-derived CDR1 and CDR2 are SGHTA and FQGNSA. CDR3 protein: CASSLEWPPLHF. As DNA, the CDR3 is TGTGCCAGCAGCTTAGAGTGGCCACCCCTCCACTTT. Variable domain in full (rest from reference TRBV7-2 and TRBJ1-6): GAGVSQSPSNKVTEKGKDVELRCDPISGHTALYWYRQSLGQGLEFLIYFQGNSAPDKSGLPSDRFSAERTGGSVSTLTIQRTQQEDSAVYLCASSLEWPPLHFGNGTRLTVT.

The gene calls are TRBV5-4 and TRBJ2-1; a possible D gene is TRBD2 (7 bases). Between the trimmed V and J ends, which lost 0 bases and 4 bases, there was a span of 14 bases. Germline-derived CDR1 and CDR2 are SGHNT and YYREEE (reference sequence). The CDR3 has 16 amino acids. The CDR3 sequence is CASSLEPAGAYNEQFF. CDR3 coding DNA: TGTGCCAGCAGCTTGGAGCCGGCGGGGGCTTACAATGAGCAGTTCTTC.

This chain uses TRBV6-4 with TRBJ2-3; the D call may be TRBD1 or TRBD2 (5 bases each). The CDR3 is 15 residues long. The germline V gene has CDR1 MRHNA and CDR2 SNTAGT. The V end was cut by 0 bases, the J end by 10 bases, with 17 bases between. The CDR3 bases are TGTGCCAGCAGTGACTCGAGGGACGGAGAGAGTGCGCAGTATTTT. This translates into CASSDSRDGESAQYF.

The rearrangement uses TRBV2 and TRBJ1-4, with D uncertain. CDR3 size: 14 residues. Germline V lookup: CDR1 SNHLY, CDR2 FYNNEI. Trimming removed 4 bases at V and 8 bases at J, with 14 bases between. The CDR3 bases are TGTGCCAGCAGTGGTGTGTCAAGTAAGGAAAAACTGTTTTTT. Translating gives CASSGVSSKEKLFF.

In regard to this clone: In the same sample, other DNA sequences code for this CDR3. The genes are TRBV6-1 and TRBJ2-5, with unresolved D. Between the trimmed V and J ends, which lost 2 bases and 7 bases, there was a span of 11 bases. The CDR3 spans 13 residues. The germline CDR1 and CDR2 sequences are MNHNS and SASEGT. The CDR3 sequence is CASSERAWVTQYF. The CDR3, as DNA: TGTGCCAGCAGTGAACGTGCGTGGGTGACCCAGTACTTC.